The rows below give T cell receptor beta chains drawn from one sample of a study of cytomegalovirus exposure and HLA in healthy donors. Measured with immunoSEQ multiplex PCR; TCRdb has only the in-frame clones, and not every one. The table has some 140,000 clones, 76% seen once. Source material: PBMCs. The receptors here all came from a man in his forties in good health and CMV-seronegative. CDR3s include the opening cysteine and the closing phenylalanine or tryptophan. The D gene is left open where the match is weak. Clone size, where shown, is once, few, many, or a class for clones that have expanded.

v_gene: TRBV29-1
abundance: .
d_gene: TRBD1
j_gene: TRBJ2-7
CDR3nt: TGCAGCGTGGGGACAGGGGCTCCCTACGAGCAGTACTTC
CDR3aa: CSVGTGAPYEQYF

v_gene: TRBV7-9
abundance: .
d_gene: .
j_gene: TRBJ1-5
CDR3nt: TGTGCCAGCAGCCCGGATCTATTGGGGGGGGATCAGCCCCAGCATTTT
CDR3aa: CASSPDLLGGDQPQHF

v_gene: TRBV6-4
abundance: .
d_gene: TRBD1
j_gene: TRBJ2-7
CDR3nt: TGTGCCAGTAGCCCGGGACAGGGGAACTACGAGCAGTACTTC
CDR3aa: CASSPGQGNYEQYF

v_gene: TRBV7-9
abundance: once
d_gene: .
j_gene: TRBJ2-5
CDR3nt: TGTGCCAGCAGCGCCCCGGGACAGCGCCCGGGGGACTTC
CDR3aa: CASSAPGQRPGDF

v_gene: TRBV4-1
abundance: .
d_gene: TRBD1
j_gene: TRBJ2-7
CDR3nt: TGCGCCAGCAGCCTCCACGGACAGGCCTACGAGCAGTACTTC
CDR3aa: CASSLHGQAYEQYF

v_gene: TRBV9
abundance: .
d_gene: TRBD1
j_gene: TRBJ2-3
CDR3nt: TGTGCCAGCAGCGTGGACAGGGCGGCAGATACGCAGTATTTT
CDR3aa: CASSVDRAADTQYF

v_gene: TRBV6-5
abundance: .
d_gene: .
j_gene: TRBJ2-3
CDR3nt: TGTGCCAGCAGTTTAACGGGGACTAGCACAGATACGCAGTATTTT
CDR3aa: CASSLTGTSTDTQYF

v_gene: TRBV19
abundance: few
d_gene: TRBD1
j_gene: TRBJ2-7
CDR3nt: TGTGCCAGTACCCCGGGACAGGGAATGGGCGAGCAGTACTTC
CDR3aa: CASTPGQGMGEQYF

v_gene: TRBV6-1
abundance: .
d_gene: .
j_gene: TRBJ1-5
CDR3nt: TGTGCCAGCAGTGTCCAGGGGAGCAATCAGCCCCAGCATTTT
CDR3aa: CASSVQGSNQPQHF

v_gene: TRBV18
abundance: .
d_gene: .
j_gene: TRBJ1-1
CDR3nt: TGTGCCAGCTCGGGGGGGTCTAACACTGAAGCTTTCTTT
CDR3aa: CASSGGSNTEAFF

v_gene: TRBV6-1
abundance: few
d_gene: .
j_gene: TRBJ1-5
CDR3nt: TGTGCCAGCAGTGCCACAGGGAATCAGCCCCAGCATTTT
CDR3aa: CASSATGNQPQHF

v_gene: TRBV7-9
abundance: .
d_gene: TRBD1
j_gene: TRBJ2-3
CDR3nt: TGTGCCAGCAGCTTAATGACAGGGCCTACGCAGTATTTT
CDR3aa: CASSLMTGPTQYF

v_gene: TRBV6-5
abundance: .
d_gene: TRBD1
j_gene: TRBJ1-2
CDR3nt: TGTGCCAGCAGTTTTAGGGGGCGTGATGGCTACACCTTC
CDR3aa: CASSFRGRDGYTF

v_gene: TRBV28
abundance: .
d_gene: TRBD2
j_gene: TRBJ2-3
CDR3nt: TGTGCCAGCAGCCCCCCAGGACTAGCGGGGGGCACAGATACGCAGTATTTT
CDR3aa: CASSPPGLAGGTDTQYF

v_gene: TRBV7-9
abundance: .
d_gene: .
j_gene: TRBJ1-2
CDR3nt: TGTGCCAGCAGCTTAGCAACTTCTCCTTATGGCTACACCTTC
CDR3aa: CASSLATSPYGYTF

v_gene: TRBV6-1
abundance: .
d_gene: TRBD1
j_gene: TRBJ1-5
CDR3nt: TGTGCCAGCAGTGCCTCACTTGGACAGGCGATCAATCAGCCCCAGCATTTT
CDR3aa: CASSASLGQAINQPQHF